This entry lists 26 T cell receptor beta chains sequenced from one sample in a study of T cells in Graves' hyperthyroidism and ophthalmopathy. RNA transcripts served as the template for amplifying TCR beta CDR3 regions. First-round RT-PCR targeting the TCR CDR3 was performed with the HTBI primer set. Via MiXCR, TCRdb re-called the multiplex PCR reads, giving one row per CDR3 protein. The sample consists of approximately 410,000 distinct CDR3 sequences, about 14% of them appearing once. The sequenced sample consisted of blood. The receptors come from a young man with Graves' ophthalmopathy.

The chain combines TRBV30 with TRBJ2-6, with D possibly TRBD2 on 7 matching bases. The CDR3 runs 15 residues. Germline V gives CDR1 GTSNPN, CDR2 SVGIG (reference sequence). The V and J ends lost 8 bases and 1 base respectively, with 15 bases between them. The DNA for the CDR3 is TGTGCCCACGGGGGGCCTTGGTCTGGGGCCAACGTCCTGACTTTC. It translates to CAHGGPWSGANVLTF.

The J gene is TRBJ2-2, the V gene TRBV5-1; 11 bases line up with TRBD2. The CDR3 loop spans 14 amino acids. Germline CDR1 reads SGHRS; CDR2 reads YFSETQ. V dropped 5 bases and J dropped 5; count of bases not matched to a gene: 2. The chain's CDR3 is CASRLAGGTGELFF. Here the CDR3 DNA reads TGCGCCAGCAGGCTAGCGGGAGGTACCGGGGAGCTGTTTTTT.

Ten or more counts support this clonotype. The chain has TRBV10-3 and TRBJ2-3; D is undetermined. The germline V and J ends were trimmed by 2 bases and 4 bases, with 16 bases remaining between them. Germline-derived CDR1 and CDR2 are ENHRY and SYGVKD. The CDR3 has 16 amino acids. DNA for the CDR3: TGTGCCATCAGTGAGAAAGCCAGAGAAATGGCAGATACGCAGTATTTT. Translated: CAISEKAREMADTQYF.

Here the CDR3 reads CATSRPRQPEQFF. The CDR3 bases are TGTGCCACCAGCAGACCCAGGCAGCCCGAGCAGTTCTTC. This chain connects TRBV15 to TRBJ2-1; no definite D call. The ends were cut back, 2 bases at V and 10 bases at J, with 12 bases in the middle. The CDR3 runs 13 residues. CDR1 is LNHNV and CDR2 is YYDKDF in the germline V gene (reference sequence).

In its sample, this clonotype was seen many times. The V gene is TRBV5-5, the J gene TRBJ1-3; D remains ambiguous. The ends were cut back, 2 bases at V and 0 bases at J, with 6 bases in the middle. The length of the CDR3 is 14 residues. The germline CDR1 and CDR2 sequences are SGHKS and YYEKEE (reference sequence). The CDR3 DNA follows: TGTGCCAGCAGCTTCTGGTCCTCTGGAAACACCATATATTTT. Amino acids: CASSFWSSGNTIYF.

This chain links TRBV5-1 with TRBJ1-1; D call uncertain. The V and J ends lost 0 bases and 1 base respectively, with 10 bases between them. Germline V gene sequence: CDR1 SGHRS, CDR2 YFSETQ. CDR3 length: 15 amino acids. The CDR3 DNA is TGCGCCAGCAGCTTGGTACCGGAGGCGAACACTGAAGCTTTCTTT. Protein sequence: CASSLVPEANTEAFF.

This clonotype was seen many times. CDR3 DNA: TGTGCCAGCAGCTTGATAATTCCCCAAGAGACCCAGTACTTC. Encoded protein: CASSLIIPQETQYF. The J gene is TRBJ2-5, the V gene TRBV5-6; D unclear. The ends were cut back, 1 base at V and 1 base at J, with 8 bases in the middle. CDR1 is SGHDT and CDR2 is YYEEEE in the germline V gene. The CDR3 has 14 residues.

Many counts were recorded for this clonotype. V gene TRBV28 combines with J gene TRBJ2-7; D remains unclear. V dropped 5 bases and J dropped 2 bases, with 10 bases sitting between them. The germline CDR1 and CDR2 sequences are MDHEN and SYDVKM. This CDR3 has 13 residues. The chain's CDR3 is CASSQMAPYEQYF. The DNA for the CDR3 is TGTGCCAGCAGTCAAATGGCCCCCTACGAGCAGTACTTC.

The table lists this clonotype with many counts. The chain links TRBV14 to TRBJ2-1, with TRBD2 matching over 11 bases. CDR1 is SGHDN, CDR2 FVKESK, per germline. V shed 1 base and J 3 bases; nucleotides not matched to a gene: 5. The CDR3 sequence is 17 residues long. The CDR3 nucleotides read TGTGCCAGCAGCCAAGGGCTAGCGGGAGGCCACTACAATGAGCAGTTCTTC. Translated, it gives CASSQGLAGGHYNEQFF.

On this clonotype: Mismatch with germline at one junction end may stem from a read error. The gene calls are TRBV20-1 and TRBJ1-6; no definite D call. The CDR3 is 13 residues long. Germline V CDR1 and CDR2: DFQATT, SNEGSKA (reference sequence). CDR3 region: CSARAGNNSPLHF. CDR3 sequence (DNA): TGCAGTGCAAGAGCGGGGAATAATTCACCCCTCCACTTT.

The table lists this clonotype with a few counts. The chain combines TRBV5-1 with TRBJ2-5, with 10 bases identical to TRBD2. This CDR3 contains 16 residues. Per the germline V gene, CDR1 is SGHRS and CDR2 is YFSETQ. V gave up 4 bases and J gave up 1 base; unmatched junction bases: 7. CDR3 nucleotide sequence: TGCGCCAGCAGCGCCACACTAGCGGGGTTCCAAGAGACCCAGTACTTC. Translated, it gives CASSATLAGFQETQYF.

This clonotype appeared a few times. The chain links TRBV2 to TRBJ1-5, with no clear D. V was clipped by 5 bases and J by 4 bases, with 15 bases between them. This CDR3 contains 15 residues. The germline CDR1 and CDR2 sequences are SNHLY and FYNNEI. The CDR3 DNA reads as TGTGCCAGCAGTTCCCTAGGGCGGGGTAATCAGCCCCAGCATTTT. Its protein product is CASSSLGRGNQPQHF.

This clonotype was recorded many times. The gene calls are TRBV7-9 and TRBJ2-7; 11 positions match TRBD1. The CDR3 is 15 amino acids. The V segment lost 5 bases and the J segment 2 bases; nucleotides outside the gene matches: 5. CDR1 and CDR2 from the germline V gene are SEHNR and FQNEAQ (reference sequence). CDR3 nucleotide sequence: TGTGCCAGCAGCCCAGGGACAGGGGGGACCTACGAGCAGTACTTC. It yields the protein CASSPGTGGTYEQYF.

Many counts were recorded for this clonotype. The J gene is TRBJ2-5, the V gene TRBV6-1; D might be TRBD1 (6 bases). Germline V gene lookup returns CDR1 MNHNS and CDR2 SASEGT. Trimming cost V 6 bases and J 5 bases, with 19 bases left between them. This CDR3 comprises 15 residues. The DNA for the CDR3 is TGTGCCAGCAGCCCCTCACAGGGTCAAGGCGAGACCCAGTACTTC. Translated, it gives CASSPSQGQGETQYF.

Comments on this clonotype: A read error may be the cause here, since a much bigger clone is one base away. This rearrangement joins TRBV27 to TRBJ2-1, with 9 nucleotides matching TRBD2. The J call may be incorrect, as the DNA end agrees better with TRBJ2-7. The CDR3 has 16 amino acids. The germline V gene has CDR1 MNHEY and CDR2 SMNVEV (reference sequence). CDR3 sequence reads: CASSFSGGLFYNEQYF. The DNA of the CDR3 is TGTGCCAGCAGTTTCAGCGGGGGGCTATTCTACAATGAGCAGTACTTC.

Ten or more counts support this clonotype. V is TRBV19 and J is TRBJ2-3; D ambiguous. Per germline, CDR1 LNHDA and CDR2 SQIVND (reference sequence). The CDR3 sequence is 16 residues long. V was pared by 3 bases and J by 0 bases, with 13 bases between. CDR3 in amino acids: CASSMGRRGSTDTQYF. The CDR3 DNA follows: TGTGCCAGTAGTATGGGAAGGCGCGGTAGCACAGATACGCAGTATTTT.

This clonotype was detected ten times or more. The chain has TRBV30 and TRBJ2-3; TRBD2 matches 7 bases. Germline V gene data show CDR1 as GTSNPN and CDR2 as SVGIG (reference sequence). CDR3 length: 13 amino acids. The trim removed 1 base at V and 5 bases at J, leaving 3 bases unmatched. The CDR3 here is CAWSGGSGDTQYF. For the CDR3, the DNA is TGTGCCTGGAGTGGCGGGAGTGGAGATACGCAGTATTTT.

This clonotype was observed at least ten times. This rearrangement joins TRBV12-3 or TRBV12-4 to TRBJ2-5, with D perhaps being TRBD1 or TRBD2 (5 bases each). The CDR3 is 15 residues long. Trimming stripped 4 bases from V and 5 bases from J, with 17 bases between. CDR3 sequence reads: CASSSNSGKGETQYF. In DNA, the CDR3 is TGTGCCAGCAGTTCGAATTCGGGGAAGGGGGAGACCCAGTACTTC.

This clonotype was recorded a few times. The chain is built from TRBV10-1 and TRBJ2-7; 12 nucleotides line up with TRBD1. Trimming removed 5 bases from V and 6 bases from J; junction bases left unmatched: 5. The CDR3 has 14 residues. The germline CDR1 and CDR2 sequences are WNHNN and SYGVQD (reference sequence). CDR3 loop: CASSPGTGGFEQYF. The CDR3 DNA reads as TGCGCCAGCAGTCCGGGGACAGGGGGCTTCGAGCAGTACTTC.

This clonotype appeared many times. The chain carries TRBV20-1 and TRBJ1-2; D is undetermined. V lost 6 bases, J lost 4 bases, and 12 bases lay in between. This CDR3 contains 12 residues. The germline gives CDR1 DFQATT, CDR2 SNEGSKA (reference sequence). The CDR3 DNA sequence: TGCAGTGCACTGCGGGTTTCCTATGGCTACACCTTC. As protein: CSALRVSYGYTF.

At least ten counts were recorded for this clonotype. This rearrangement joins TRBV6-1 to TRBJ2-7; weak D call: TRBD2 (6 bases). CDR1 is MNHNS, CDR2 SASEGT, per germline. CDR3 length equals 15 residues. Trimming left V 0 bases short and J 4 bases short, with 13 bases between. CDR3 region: CASSEADGGRYEQYF. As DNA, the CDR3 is TGTGCCAGCAGTGAAGCCGACGGGGGAAGGTACGAGCAGTACTTC.

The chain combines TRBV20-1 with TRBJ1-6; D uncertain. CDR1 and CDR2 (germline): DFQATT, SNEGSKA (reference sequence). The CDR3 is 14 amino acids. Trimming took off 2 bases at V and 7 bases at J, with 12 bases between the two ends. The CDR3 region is CSARTGFLNSPLHF. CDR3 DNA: TGCAGTGCTAGAACGGGATTTTTGAATTCACCCCTCCACTTT.

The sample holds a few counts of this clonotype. The CDR3: CASPVGLYTEAFF. The DNA for the CDR3 is TGTGCCAGCCCGGTTGGGCTTTACACTGAAGCTTTCTTT. The gene calls are TRBV18 and TRBJ1-1; D gene unclear. The CDR3 loop spans 13 amino acids. V was clipped by 8 bases and J by 3 bases, with 13 bases between them. CDR1 is KGHSH, CDR2 LQKENI, per germline.

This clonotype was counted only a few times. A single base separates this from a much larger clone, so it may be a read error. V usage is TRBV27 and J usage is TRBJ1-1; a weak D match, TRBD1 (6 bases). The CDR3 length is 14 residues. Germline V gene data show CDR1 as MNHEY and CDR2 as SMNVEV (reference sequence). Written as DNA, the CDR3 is TGTGCCAGCAGCCGACAGGAAACTAACACTGTAGCTTTCTTT. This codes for CASSRQETNTVAFF.

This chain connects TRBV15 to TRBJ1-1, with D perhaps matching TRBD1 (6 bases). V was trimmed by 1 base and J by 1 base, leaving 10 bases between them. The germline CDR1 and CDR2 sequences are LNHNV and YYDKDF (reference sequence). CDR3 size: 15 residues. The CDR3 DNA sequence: TGTGCCACCAGCAGAGGTCCAGGGGAGAACACTGAAGCTTTCTTT. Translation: CATSRGPGENTEAFF.

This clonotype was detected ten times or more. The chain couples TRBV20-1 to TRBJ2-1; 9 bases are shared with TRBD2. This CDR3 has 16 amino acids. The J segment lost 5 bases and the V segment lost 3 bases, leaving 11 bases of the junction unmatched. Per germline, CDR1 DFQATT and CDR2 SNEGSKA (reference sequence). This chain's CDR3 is CSASGSGRGGNNEQFF. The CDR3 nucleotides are TGCAGTGCTAGTGGTAGCGGGAGAGGTGGGAACAATGAGCAGTTCTTC.